This TCR beta chain emerged from a study of blood T cells in healthy people across ages. The junction had 8 bases not matched to a gene; V was cut back by 4 bases and J by 3 bases. The CDR3 runs 15 residues. From germline, CDR1 is KGHDR and CDR2 SFDVKD. Study outcomes and limitations: Age advanced and TCR beta diversity per million T cells fell, roughly linearly. In long-lived donors, naive CD4+ cell counts and diversity exceeded those of aged donors.

Remarks on this clonotype: Its antigen is as yet unknown.

Using a J-beta primer mix together with a sample-barcoded 5' primer, a second PCR was run for about 6 to 12 cycles. A template-switch adaptor containing 12 random nucleotides labeled each cDNA molecule. TCRdb re-derived calls from the 5' RACE reads in MiXCR, one entry per CDR3 protein. The sample consists of around 2 million distinct CDR3 sequences, about 39% of them appearing once. The receptor comes from a human donor in good health. Sample: blood. The V call is TRBV24-1, the J call TRBJ2-7, with 7 bases that match TRBD1. The CDR3 sequence: CATSERDSPVYEQYF. CDR3 DNA: TGTGCCACCAGTGAACGGGACAGTCCAGTCTACGAGCAGTACTTC.